These 15 T cell receptor beta chains originate from one sample sequenced in a study of tumor-infiltrating lymphocytes in primary liver carcinoma. TCR beta cDNA came from about 0.55 ug total RNA, primed with a constant-region primer. What produced the TCR beta libraries was three nested multiplex PCR rounds using slightly modified ARM-PCR. Use of TRBV1-TRBV30 forward primers with a C-beta reverse primer characterized the first two PCR rounds, which lasted about 9 cycles each. Each CDR3 protein is one row after TCRdb ran MiXCR on the multiplex PCR reads. This table holds 300,000 to 400,000 distinct CDR3 sequences, 65% found once. Unsorted whole blood supplied the RNA, and germline DNA was extracted too. Sequenced sample: peripheral blood. All receptors come from a man in his forties or fifties with primary liver carcinoma and hepatitis B virus infection.

Turning to this clonotype: Given a much more abundant clone one base away, this may be a read error. Since no conserved phenylalanine or tryptophan closes the CDR3, a read error is the likely cause. V and J are TRBV12-3 or TRBV12-4 and TRBJ2-7; D remains ambiguous. V dropped 7 bases and J dropped 6 bases, with 13 bases sitting between them. The CDR3 consists of 12 residues. CDR3 amino acids: CASTNSLGEQYL. The CDR3 coding sequence is TGTGCCAGCACCAACTCCCTCGGCGAGCAGTACCTC.

V usage is TRBV5-5 and J usage is TRBJ2-3; TRBD2 agrees at 10 bases. CDR1 is SGHKS, CDR2 YYEKEE, per germline (reference sequence). V trimming: 4 bases; J trimming: 5 bases; junction bases outside the gene matches: 13. The CDR3 has 17 amino acids. The CDR3 protein is CASSPLTGTSARDTQYF. DNA for the CDR3: TGTGCCAGCAGCCCCCTAACCGGGACTAGCGCCCGAGATACGCAGTATTTT.

Remarks on this clonotype: A read error may be the cause here, since a much bigger clone is one base away. The chain combines TRBV6-5 with TRBJ1-5, with 7 bases lining up with TRBD1. CDR1 is MNHEY and CDR2 is SVGAGI in the germline V gene. This CDR3 comprises 15 residues. Trimming took 7 bases from V and 5 from J; bases not matched to a gene: 11. The CDR3 DNA follows: TGTGCCAGCAATCCCTTCGGACAGGCATATCAGCCCCAGCATTTT. Its translation is CASNPFGQAYQPQHF.

This clonotype has a count of ten or more. This chain connects TRBV29-1 to TRBJ2-3; D is ambiguous. Germline V gene lookup returns CDR1 SQVTM and CDR2 ANQGSEA. V dropped 4 bases and J dropped 0 bases, with 5 bases sitting between them. The CDR3 has 12 residues. Here the CDR3 reads CSVVESTDTQYF. The CDR3 DNA sequence: TGCAGCGTTGTCGAGAGCACAGATACGCAGTATTTT.

This clonotype was counted only a few times. This chain connects TRBV5-6 to TRBJ2-1, with TRBD1 as a possible D gene (5 bases). From germline, CDR1 is SGHDT and CDR2 YYEEEE. V was pared by 0 bases and J by 13 bases, with 17 bases between. This CDR3 is 14 amino acids long. The chain's CDR3 is CASSLAPGTGGQFF. The CDR3, as DNA: TGTGCCAGCAGCTTGGCCCCGGGTACAGGTGGACAGTTCTTC.

The V and J genes are TRBV28 and TRBJ2-2; tentative D call: TRBD1 (5 bases). The CDR3 is 13 amino acids. Trimming pared 4 bases from V and 6 bases from J, leaving 9 bases between. The germline gives CDR1 MDHEN, CDR2 SYDVKM. CDR3 coding DNA: TGTGCCAGCAGTTCGACAGACGCCGGGGAGCTGTTTTTT. Amino acids: CASSSTDAGELFF.

This clonotype was found a few times. A much larger clone differs by one base, so this may be a read error. The chain links TRBV12-3 or TRBV12-4 to TRBJ2-7; D uncertain. V lost 4 bases, J lost 0 bases, and 13 bases lay in between. The CDR3 covers 15 residues. The CDR3: CASSSRRGISYEQYF. DNA for the CDR3: TGTGCCAGCAGTTCCAGGAGAGGCATCTCCTACGAGCAGTACTTC.

The CDR3 bases are TGTGCCAGCAGCTTCACCGAGACTAGGGGCACCGGGGAGCTGTTTTTT. Its protein is CASSFTETRGTGELFF. The chain uses TRBV11-2 and TRBJ2-2; possible D gene TRBD2, 6 bases. Germline V gene data show CDR1 as SGHAT and CDR2 as FQNNGV. The V and J ends lost 3 bases and 4 bases respectively, with 15 bases between them. The CDR3 is 16 residues long.

This clonotype was picked up many times. The V and J genes are TRBV4-1 and TRBJ1-5; D remains unclear. Germline lookup yields CDR1 MGHRA and CDR2 YSYEKL. The ends were cut back, 0 bases at V and 0 bases at J, with 9 bases in the middle. This CDR3 has 16 residues. The DNA of the CDR3 is TGCGCCAGCAGCCAAGATGGGTCGCGTAGCAATCAGCCCCAGCATTTT. Protein sequence: CASSQDGSRSNQPQHF.

This clonotype was detected only a few times. The chain combines TRBV28 with TRBJ2-7; D remains ambiguous. Looked up from germline, CDR1 is MDHEN and CDR2 is SYDVKM. V lost 6 bases, J lost 2 bases, and 14 bases lay in between. CDR3 size: 14 residues. The CDR3 spells CASSLPNPPYEQYF. The CDR3 DNA is TGTGCCAGCAGCCTGCCCAATCCCCCCTACGAGCAGTACTTC.

This clonotype came up once. The junction differs from germline at one of its ends, possibly a read error. The chain uses TRBV11-1 and TRBJ2-5; perhaps TRBD1 as D (5 bases). Per the germline V gene, CDR1 is SGHAT and CDR2 is FQDESV (reference sequence). There are 14 residues in the CDR3. CDR3 sequence (DNA): TGTACCAGCAGCCCGATCGACAGTACAGAGACCCGGTACTTC. Its protein product is CTSSPIDSTETRYF.

This clonotype was picked up a small number of times. The rearrangement uses TRBV30 and TRBJ2-3, with D possibly being TRBD1 (5 bases). Looked up from germline, CDR1 is GTSNPN and CDR2 is SVGIG (reference sequence). The CDR3 totals 16 residues. Trimming shortened V by 1 base and J by 1 base, and 15 bases separated the two germline ends. The CDR3 is CAWSASRVSGTDTQYF. The CDR3 nucleotides read TGTGCCTGGAGTGCCTCCAGGGTCTCCGGCACAGATACGCAGTATTTT.

The chain carries TRBV11-2 and TRBJ2-2; tentatively, D is TRBD1 or TRBD2 (5 bases each). Germline CDR1 is SGHAT and CDR2 is FQNNGV. Trimming took off 8 bases at V and 2 bases at J, with 9 bases between the two ends. The CDR3 loop spans 13 amino acids. The CDR3 loop is CASDRGNTGELFF. The CDR3 DNA sequence: TGTGCCAGCGACCGGGGCAACACCGGGGAGCTGTTTTTT.

As for this clonotype: A read error may be the cause here, since a much bigger clone is one base away. V usage is TRBV10-3 and J usage is TRBJ2-6; perhaps TRBD1 as D (5 bases). Germline V gene lookup returns CDR1 ENHRY and CDR2 SYGVKD. This CDR3 is 19 amino acids long. The CDR3 loop reads CAISRFGQGFGSGAKVLTF. CDR3 coding DNA: TGTGCCATCAGCCGGTTCGGGCAGGGCTTCGGCTCTGGGGCCAAGGTCCTGACTTTC.

As regards this clonotype: It may be a read error: a sequence one base away is much more abundant. The genes are TRBV4-2 and TRBJ2-5, with D possibly matching TRBD1 (5 bases). The CDR3 covers 14 residues. Germline lookup yields CDR1 LGHNA and CDR2 YNFKEQ. This CDR3 reads CDSSQDLTEETQYF. In DNA form, the CDR3 reads TGTGACAGCAGCCAAGACCTGACAGAAGAGACCCAGTACTTC.